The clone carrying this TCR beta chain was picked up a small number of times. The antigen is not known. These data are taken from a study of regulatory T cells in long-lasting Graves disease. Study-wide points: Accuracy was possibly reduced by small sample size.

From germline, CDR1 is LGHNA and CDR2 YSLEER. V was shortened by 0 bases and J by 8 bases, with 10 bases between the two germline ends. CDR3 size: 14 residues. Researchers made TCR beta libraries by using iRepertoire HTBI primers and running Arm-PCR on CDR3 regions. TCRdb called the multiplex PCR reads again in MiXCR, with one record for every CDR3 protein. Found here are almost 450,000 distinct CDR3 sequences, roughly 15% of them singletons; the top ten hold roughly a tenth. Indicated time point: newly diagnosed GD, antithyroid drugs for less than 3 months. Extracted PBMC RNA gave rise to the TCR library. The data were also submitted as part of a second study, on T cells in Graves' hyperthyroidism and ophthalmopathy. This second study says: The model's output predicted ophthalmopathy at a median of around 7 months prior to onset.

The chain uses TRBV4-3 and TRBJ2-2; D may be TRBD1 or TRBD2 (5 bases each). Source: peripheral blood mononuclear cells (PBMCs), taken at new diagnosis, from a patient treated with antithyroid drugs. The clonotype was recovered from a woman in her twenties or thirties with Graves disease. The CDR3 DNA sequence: TGCGCCAGCAGCCAAGATCCGGGGCGGGGGGAGCTGTTTTTT. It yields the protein CASSQDPGRGELFF.